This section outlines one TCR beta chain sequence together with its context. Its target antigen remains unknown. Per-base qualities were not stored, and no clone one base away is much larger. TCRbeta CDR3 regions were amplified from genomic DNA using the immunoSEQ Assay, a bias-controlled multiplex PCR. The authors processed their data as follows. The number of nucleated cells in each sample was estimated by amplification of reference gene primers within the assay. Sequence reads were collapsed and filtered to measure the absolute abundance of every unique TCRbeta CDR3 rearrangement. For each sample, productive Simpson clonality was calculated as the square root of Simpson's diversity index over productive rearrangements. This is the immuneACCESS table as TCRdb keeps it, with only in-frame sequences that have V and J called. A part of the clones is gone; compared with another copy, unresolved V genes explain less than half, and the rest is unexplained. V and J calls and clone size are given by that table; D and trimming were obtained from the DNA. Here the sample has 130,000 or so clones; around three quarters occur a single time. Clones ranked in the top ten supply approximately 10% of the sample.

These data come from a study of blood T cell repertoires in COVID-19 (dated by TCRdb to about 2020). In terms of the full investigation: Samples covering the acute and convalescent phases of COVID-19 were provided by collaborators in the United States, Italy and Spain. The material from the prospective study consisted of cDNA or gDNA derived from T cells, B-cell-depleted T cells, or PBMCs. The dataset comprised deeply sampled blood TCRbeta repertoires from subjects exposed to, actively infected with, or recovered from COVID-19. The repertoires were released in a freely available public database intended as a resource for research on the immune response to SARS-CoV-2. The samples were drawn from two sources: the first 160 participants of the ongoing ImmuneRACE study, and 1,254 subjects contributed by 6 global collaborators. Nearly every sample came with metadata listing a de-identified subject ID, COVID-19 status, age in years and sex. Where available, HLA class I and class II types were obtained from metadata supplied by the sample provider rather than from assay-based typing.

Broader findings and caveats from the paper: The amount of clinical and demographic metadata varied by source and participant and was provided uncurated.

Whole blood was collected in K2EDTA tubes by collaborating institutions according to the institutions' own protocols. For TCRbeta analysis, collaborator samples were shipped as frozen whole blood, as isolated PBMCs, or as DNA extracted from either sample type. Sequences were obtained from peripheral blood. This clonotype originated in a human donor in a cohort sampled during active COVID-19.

CDR3 reads: CASRVGWGGQVDEQYF. The bases read TGCGCCAGCAGAGTTGGCTGGGGGGGGCAGGTGGACGAGCAGTACTTC. The chain couples TRBV5-1 to TRBJ2-7; TRBD2 is a possible D gene, resting on 7 matching bases. From the cysteine up to the phenylalanine, the CDR3 has a length of 16 residues. Left in the record is the CDR3 DNA by itself, 48 bases read in frame from the first base. Taken from the germline V gene, the CDR1 and CDR2 loops are SGHRS and YFSETQ. At the junction V is shortened by 5 bases and J by 5 bases, with 23 bases in between. With the portions outside the CDR3 filled from the reference TRBV5-1 and TRBJ2-7 genes, the complete variable region becomes KAGVTQTPRYLIKTRGQQVTLSCSPISGHRSVSWYQQTPGQGLQFLFEYFSETQRNKGNFPGRFSGRQFSNSRSEMNVSTLELGDSALYLCASRVGWGGQVDEQYFGPGTRLTVT.